These 24 T cell receptor beta chains share one sample of origin, sequenced in a study of identical twins. TCRdb ran MiXCR on the 5' RACE reads and lists one entry per CDR3 protein. The profile covers about 490,000 distinct CDR3 sequences, with about 15% appearing a single time and nearly 0.45% taken by the ten largest. These data were likewise used in another study, on yellow fever vaccine responses in identical twins.

The sequenced sample was CD4+ T cells sorted from blood. All receptors derive from a woman in her late teens or twenties in good health.

CDR3 loop: CSAKADTQYF. DNA of the CDR3: TGCAGTGCTAAGGCAGATACGCAGTATTTT. The V call is TRBV20-1, the J call TRBJ2-3; D unresolved. The germline CDR1 and CDR2 sequences are DFQATT and SNEGSKA (reference sequence). CDR3 length equals 10 residues. V was shortened by 4 bases and J by 4 bases, with 3 bases between the two germline ends.

The chain couples TRBV7-7 to TRBJ2-1, with 9 positions matching TRBD2. V trimming: 5 bases; J trimming: 7 bases; junction bases outside the gene matches: 9. CDR3 length: 15 residues. CDR1 and CDR2 (germline): SSHAT, FNYEAQ (reference sequence). The CDR3 nucleotides are TGTGCCAGCAGCCGTAGCGGGGGCGGGAAGAATGAGCAGTTCTTC. As protein: CASSRSGGGKNEQFF. The whole variable domain, remainder taken from reference TRBV7-7 and TRBJ2-1, is GAGVSQSPRYKVTKRGQDVTLRCDPISSHATLYWYQQALGQGPEFLTYFNYEAQPDKSGLPSDRFSAERPEGSISTLTIQRTEQRDSAMYRCASSRSGGGKNEQFFGPGTRLTVL.

The rearrangement links TRBV24-1 to TRBJ2-1; TRBD1 matches at 11 bases. The CDR3 covers 17 residues. Germline V gives CDR1 KGHDR, CDR2 SFDVKD. The V segment lost 4 bases and the J segment 4 bases; nucleotides outside the gene matches: 8. The CDR3 is CATSDPGQGVRYNEQFF. CDR3 DNA sequence: TGTGCCACCAGTGACCCGGGACAGGGGGTGCGATACAATGAGCAGTTCTTC.

This clonotype appeared a few times. This chain connects TRBV12-5 to TRBJ2-5; 9 nucleotides agree with TRBD2. Per the germline V gene, CDR1 is LGHNT and CDR2 is FRNRAP. J lost 5 bases, V lost 6 bases, and 19 bases had no gene match. CDR3 length: 18 amino acids. CDR3 nucleotide sequence: TGTGCTAGTGGAAAAAGCGGGGGGCGATACCCTTTCGGCGAGACCCAGTACTTC. This sequence encodes CASGKSGGRYPFGETQYF.

This clonotype occurred many times. This chain uses TRBV4-2 with TRBJ1-6; 10 bases are shared with TRBD1. The CDR3 runs 19 residues. The trim removed 3 bases at V and 0 bases at J, leaving 8 bases unmatched. Germline V gene sequence: CDR1 LGHNA, CDR2 YNFKEQ. CDR3 DNA sequence: TGTGCCAGCAGCCAGGGTGACAGGGGGCCTAACTCCTATAATTCACCCCTCCACTTT. Its translation is CASSQGDRGPNSYNSPLHF.

This clonotype was observed a few times. The chain recombines TRBV6-1 with TRBJ2-7; 7 bases agree with TRBD1. The CDR3 sequence is 16 residues long. The junction had 11 bases not matched to a gene; V was cut back by 6 bases and J by 0 bases. CDR1 is MNHNS and CDR2 is SASEGT in the germline V gene. CDR3 residues: CASRSAKGQTSYEQYV. The CDR3 region has the DNA TGTGCCAGCAGGTCCGCGAAGGGACAGACCTCCTACGAGCAGTACGTC.

About this clonotype: Germline is not matched at one junction end, which may reflect a read error. The chain is built from TRBV20-1 and TRBJ2-1; 8 positions agree with TRBD2. CDR3 length: 14 residues. Germline V gives CDR1 DFQATT, CDR2 SNEGSKA (reference sequence). The DNA of the CDR3 is TGCAGTGCAAGAGGACTAGCTCTTTACAATGAGCAGTTCTTC. It specifies CSARGLALYNEQFF.

There are a few counts of this clonotype. This chain uses TRBV2 with TRBJ2-1; perhaps TRBD2 as D (5 bases). The germline V gene encodes CDR1 SNHLY and CDR2 FYNNEI. The CDR3 loop spans 12 amino acids. Trimming took off 2 bases at V and 10 bases at J, with 9 bases between the two ends. CDR3 in amino acids: CASSERGNEQFF. DNA for the CDR3: TGTGCCAGCAGTGAACGGGGTAACGAGCAGTTCTTC.

This clonotype occurred a few times. The rearrangement joins TRBV9 to TRBJ2-1; 7 nucleotides match TRBD1. This CDR3 spans 16 amino acids. Per the germline V gene, CDR1 is SGDLS and CDR2 is YYNGEE. Germline trimming cut 0 bases from V and 4 bases from J; bases unmatched to any gene: 7. The CDR3 DNA is TGTGCCAGCAGCGTAGCAACGGGACAGTTATACAATGAGCAGTTCTTC. This codes for CASSVATGQLYNEQFF.

This clonotype occurred a few times. This chain links TRBV20-1 with TRBJ1-1, with no clear D. V was pared by 0 bases and J by 4 bases, with 12 bases between. Germline CDR1 DFQATT, CDR2 SNEGSKA (reference sequence). The CDR3 loop spans 14 amino acids. In nucleotides, the CDR3 is TGCAGTGCTAGAGATGGAGGGCCGGGCACTGAAGCTTTCTTT. Amino acid sequence: CSARDGGPGTEAFF.

V gene TRBV19 combines with J gene TRBJ2-6; 8 positions match TRBD1. This CDR3 is 14 amino acids long. Looked up from germline, CDR1 is LNHDA and CDR2 is SQIVND (reference sequence). Trimming at V came to 6 bases and at J to 2 bases, leaving 0 bases not matched to a gene. This CDR3 is CASRTGAGANVLTF. CDR3 sequence (DNA): TGTGCCAGTAGGACAGGGGCTGGGGCCAACGTCCTGACTTTC.

This chain connects TRBV4-1 to TRBJ2-1, with a tentative D call TRBD2 (7 bases). CDR3 length equals 16 residues. Looked up from germline, CDR1 is MGHRA and CDR2 is YSYEKL. Trimming removed 4 bases at V and 13 bases at J, with 26 bases between. The CDR3 is CASSLTPMDGGLEQFF. The DNA for the CDR3 is TGCGCCAGCAGCCTAACCCCCATGGACGGGGGGCTTGAACAGTTCTTC.

The rearrangement uses TRBV20-1 and TRBJ2-2; D call uncertain. CDR3 length equals 13 residues. V was clipped by 5 bases and J by 0 bases, with 7 bases between them. Per germline, CDR1 DFQATT and CDR2 SNEGSKA (reference sequence). CDR3 region: CSALTPNTGELFF. CDR3 DNA sequence: TGCAGTGCTCTCACCCCGAACACCGGGGAGCTGTTTTTT.

The table lists this clonotype with a few counts. This chain connects TRBV29-1 to TRBJ2-7; 10 bases are a match to TRBD2. The CDR3 sequence is 14 residues long. The germline V gene encodes CDR1 SQVTM and CDR2 ANQGSEA. The V segment lost 4 bases and the J segment 2 bases; nucleotides outside the gene matches: 5. CDR3 sequence reads: CSVASGRATYEQYF. The DNA for the CDR3 is TGCAGCGTTGCCAGCGGGAGGGCGACCTACGAGCAGTACTTC.

The chain couples TRBV7-8 to TRBJ1-1; D might be TRBD1 (5 bases). Trimming removed 1 base at V and 1 base at J, with 7 bases between. Germline V gene lookup returns CDR1 SGHVS and CDR2 FQNEAQ. The CDR3 sequence is 14 residues long. CDR3 coding DNA: TGTGCCAGCAGCTTAGAAGGGGCGAACACTGAAGCTTTCTTT. It translates to CASSLEGANTEAFF.

As DNA, the CDR3 is TGTGCCAGCAGTTTAAGGCCTCCGGGGGGCAATGAGCAGTTCTTC. Amino acids: CASSLRPPGGNEQFF. This rearrangement joins TRBV27 to TRBJ2-1; the match to TRBD2 covers 7 bases. The CDR3 extends over 15 amino acids. The germline V gene has CDR1 MNHEY and CDR2 SMNVEV (reference sequence). The V and J ends lost 2 bases and 6 bases, in that order; junction bases with no gene match: 7.

The chain recombines TRBV3-1 with TRBJ2-2; D is uncertain. Germline assignment: CDR1 LGHDT and CDR2 YNNKEL (reference sequence). Trimming removed 2 bases from V and 5 bases from J, with 12 bases in between. The CDR3 is made up of 15 amino acids. The CDR3 spells CASSQPVERTGELFF. The CDR3 DNA reads as TGTGCCAGCAGCCAACCTGTTGAGCGTACCGGGGAGCTGTTTTTT.

The table lists this clonotype with a few counts. The chain is built from TRBV6-5 and TRBJ1-4, with 10 bases fitting TRBD1. V lost 2 bases to trimming and J lost 8 bases; unmatched junction nucleotides: 5. This CDR3 spans 15 amino acids. CDR1 and CDR2 from the germline V gene are MNHEY and SVGAGI. The CDR3 sequence is CASSYGTGEGEKLFF. The CDR3 nucleotides read TGTGCCAGCAGTTACGGGACAGGGGAGGGGGAAAAACTGTTTTTT.

This clonotype was picked up many times. The J gene is TRBJ2-3, the V gene TRBV11-2; D remains ambiguous. There are 13 residues in the CDR3. Trimming shortened V by 4 bases and J by 0 bases, and 5 bases separated the two germline ends. The germline CDR1 and CDR2 sequences are SGHAT and FQNNGV. DNA for the CDR3: TGTGCCAGCAGCTCCTACAGCACAGATACGCAGTATTTT. This sequence encodes CASSSYSTDTQYF. Using reference TRBV11-2 and TRBJ2-3 for the parts outside the CDR3, the full variable domain is EAGVAQSPRYKIIEKRQSVAFWCNPISGHATLYWYQQILGQGPKLLIQFQNNGVVDDSQLPKDRFSAERLKGVDSTLKIQPAKLEDSAVYLCASSSYSTDTQYFGPGTRLTVL.

The V gene is TRBV25-1, the J gene TRBJ2-1; 11 bases align to TRBD2. Unmatched junction bases numbered 7, after V lost 3 bases and J lost 6 bases. The CDR3 is made up of 16 amino acids. Germline-derived CDR1 and CDR2 are MGHDK and SYGVNS. The CDR3 bases are TGTGCCAGCAGTGACCAACTAGCGGGAGTCGGCAATGAGCAGTTCTTC. Its translation: CASSDQLAGVGNEQFF.

J is TRBJ2-3 and V is TRBV6-1; D is perhaps TRBD1 (5 bases). Germline-derived CDR1 and CDR2 are MNHNS and SASEGT. This CDR3 comprises 15 residues. V lost 2 bases and J lost 5, with 14 bases in between. CDR3 coding DNA: TGTGCCAGCAGTGAACCCGGTGGGGCCAAAGATACGCAGTATTTT. This gives the protein CASSEPGGAKDTQYF.

A few counts support this clonotype. This chain connects TRBV4-1 to TRBJ2-7; 7 bases agree with TRBD1. V dropped 2 bases and J dropped 7; count of bases not matched to a gene: 5. The germline V gene encodes CDR1 MGHRA and CDR2 YSYEKL. This CDR3 has 13 residues. CDR3 sequence reads: CASSQLTGREQYV. CDR3 DNA: TGCGCCAGCAGCCAACTGACAGGGCGTGAGCAGTACGTC.

This clonotype has more than one count but fewer than ten. The rearrangement joins TRBV2 to TRBJ1-5; 10 bases fit TRBD1. Germline-derived CDR1 and CDR2 are SNHLY and FYNNEI. This CDR3 has 13 residues. V shed 5 bases, J shed 11 bases, and the junction held 6 bases outside the gene matches. The CDR3 nucleotides are TGTGCCAGCAGTAAGACAGGGGGCCGGTCCCAGCATTTT. Translated: CASSKTGGRSQHF.

The rearrangement joins TRBV12-3 or TRBV12-4 to TRBJ1-2; 9 bases map to TRBD1. The CDR3 contains 14 residues. V gave up 6 bases and J gave up 3 bases; unmatched junction bases: 5. Written as DNA, the CDR3 is TGTGCCAGCAGCCTGCGGGACAGGGACTATGGCTACACCTTC. Translated, it gives CASSLRDRDYGYTF.